A selection of T cell receptor beta chains follows, all from one sample in a study of blood T cell repertoires in COVID-19. Repertoires were generated with immunoSEQ multiplex PCR, while TCRdb's copy carries only in-frame clones and drops some. The repertoire includes roughly 180,000 clones, around 94% of them detected once, and 0.6% to 0.9% sits in the top ten. Material: peripheral blood. All receptors derive from a man aged 25-45 years with COVID-19, enrolled during active disease. CDR3s include the opening cysteine and the closing phenylalanine or tryptophan. The D gene is left open where the match is weak. Expanded clones get a size class; other rows say once, few or many, or leave the size out.

abundance | d_gene | j_gene | v_gene | len | CDR3nt | CDR3aa
. | . | TRBJ2-7 | TRBV7-9 | 14 | TGTGCCAGCAGCTTAGCGGCAGGGACCTACGAGCAGTACTTC | CASSLAAGTYEQYF
. | TRBD1 | TRBJ1-2 | TRBV7-2 | 15 | TGTGCCAGCAGCTTATCTGAATCAGGGGGCGTAGGCTACACCTTC | CASSLSESGGVGYTF
. | . | TRBJ2-3 | TRBV9 | 15 | TGTGCCAGCAGCACTGGGGGGACTAGCACAGATACGCAGTATTTT | CASSTGGTSTDTQYF
. | TRBD1 | TRBJ1-2 | TRBV10-3 | 13 | TGTGCCTCACCGGGACAGGAATTCTATGGCTACACCTTC | CASPGQEFYGYTF
. | . | TRBJ1-3 | TRBV10-3 | 15 | TGTGCCATCAGTGAGGTAGGGGGAGATGGAAACACCATATATTTT | CAISEVGGDGNTIYF
. | TRBD1 | TRBJ2-7 | TRBV14 | 15 | TGTGCCAGCAGCCTCCCGGGACAGCCGTCCTACGAGCAGTACTTC | CASSLPGQPSYEQYF
once | . | TRBJ1-2 | TRBV3-1/TRBV3-2 | 14 | TGTGCCAGCAGCCCAGGTGGGGGGGAGTATGGCTACACCTTC | CASSPGGGEYGYTF
. | . | TRBJ1-1 | TRBV11-2 | 13 | TGTGCCAGCAGCCGTATGGGTCGGGGGGGAGCTTTCTTT | CASSRMGRGGAFF
few | TRBD2 | TRBJ2-7 | TRBV4-1 | 15 | TGCGCCAGCAGCCTGGGGAGGACTAGCGGCTACGAGCAGTACTTC | CASSLGRTSGYEQYF
. | . | TRBJ1-5 | TRBV11-2 | 16 | TGTGCCAGCAGCTTAGTCCTGGAGGGGCTACCAGGGCCCCAGCATTTT | CASSLVLEGLPGPQHF
. | . | TRBJ2-4 | TRBV25-1 | 17 | TGTGCCAGCAGTGCTCCCCCAAGCCCATTAGCCAAAAACATTCAGTACTTC | CASSAPPSPLAKNIQYF
. | TRBD1 | TRBJ1-2 | TRBV10-1 | 14 | TGCGCCAGCAGTGGTAGGACAGGGGTAGGCGGCTACACCTTC | CASSGRTGVGGYTF
. | TRBD1 | TRBJ1-2 | TRBV5-6 | 15 | TGTGCCAGCAGCTTCCGGGACAGGGATTCATACGGCTACACCTTC | CASSFRDRDSYGYTF
. | TRBD1 | TRBJ1-4 | TRBV5-1 | 14 | TGCGCCAGCAGCTTGGGACAGGGGAATGAAAAACTGTTTTTT | CASSLGQGNEKLFF
. | TRBD1 | TRBJ2-7 | TRBV5-1 | 15 | TGCGCCAGCAGCTTAGGGGACAGGGTCTCCTACGAGCAGTACTTC | CASSLGDRVSYEQYF
. | TRBD1 | TRBJ1-5 | TRBV7-9 | 15 | TGTGCCAGCAGCCTCACAGGGGATAGCAATCAGCCCCAGCATTTT | CASSLTGDSNQPQHF
. | . | TRBJ1-1 | TRBV6-5 | 14 | TGTGCCAGCAGGGACAGAAGTATGAACACTGAAGCTTTCTTT | CASRDRSMNTEAFF
. | TRBD1 | TRBJ1-6 | TRBV20-1 | 15 | TGCAGTGCTGGTGGACAGGGTGAGGGGAATTCACCCCTCCACTTT | CSAGGQGEGNSPLHF
. | TRBD1 | TRBJ2-5 | TRBV6-5 | 15 | TGTGCCAGCAGTTCCCGGACAGGGGGCGGCCAGACCCAGTACTTC | CASSSRTGGGQTQYF
. | . | TRBJ1-5 | TRBV6-1 | 13 | TGTGCCAGCAGTGAAGAAGAGGGTCTGCCCCAGCATTTT | CASSEEEGLPQHF
. | TRBD1 | TRBJ1-1 | TRBV6-5 | 14 | TGTGCCAGCAGAGAGGGGGCTCGGGACACTGAAGCTTTCTTT | CASREGARDTEAFF
. | . | TRBJ2-1 | TRBV14 | 15 | TGTGCCAGCAGCCAAGCCTGGCAAGGGGAGGATGAGCAGTTCTTC | CASSQAWQGEDEQFF
once | TRBD2 | TRBJ2-2 | TRBV6-1 | 15 | TGTGCCAGCAGTGAGGGACTAGCCGTGACCGGGGAGCTGTTTTTT | CASSEGLAVTGELFF
. | . | TRBJ2-1 | TRBV14 | 13 | TGTGCCAGCAGCTGGGGGCTCTACAATGAGCAGTTCTTC | CASSWGLYNEQFF
. | . | TRBJ1-5 | TRBV30 | 15 | TGTGCCTGGAGTAATCAGGGCAGGGGAAATCAGCCCCAGCATTTT | CAWSNQGRGNQPQHF
. | TRBD2 | TRBJ2-7 | TRBV7-4 | 16 | TGTGCCAGCAGCCCCGGACCTAGCGGGGGGGCAGTCGAGCAGTACTTC | CASSPGPSGGAVEQYF
. | . | TRBJ2-7 | TRBV6-5 | 15 | TGTGCCAGCAGTTACTCGTCTACCCCACCCCACGAGCAGTACTTC | CASSYSSTPPHEQYF
. | . | TRBJ1-2 | TRBV10-2 | 16 | TGCGCCAGCAGTGATTCTCAGGGGTACCAAGGCTATGGCTACACCTTC | CASSDSQGYQGYGYTF
. | TRBD1 | TRBJ1-2 | TRBV6-5 | 14 | TGTGCCAGCAGTTACGCGGGACAGAGCTATGGCTACACCTTC | CASSYAGQSYGYTF
. | TRBD1 | TRBJ2-2 | TRBV5-1 | 16 | TGCGCCAGCAGCTGGGCCCCCACAGGGGGCTCCGGGGAGCTGTTTTTT | CASSWAPTGGSGELFF
. | . | TRBJ1-5 | TRBV28 | 15 | TGTGCCAGCAACTTCGGAGGGATTTGGGTTCAGCCCCAGCATTTT | CASNFGGIWVQPQHF
. | . | TRBJ1-2 | TRBV2 | 12 | TGTGCCAGCAAAACTGCGGGGGATGGCTACACCTTC | CASKTAGDGYTF
. | TRBD1 | TRBJ1-2 | TRBV4-1 | 15 | TGCGCCAGCAGCCAAGATGGACAGGGTTATCGTGGCTACACCTTC | CASSQDGQGYRGYTF